Shown below are 9 T cell receptor beta chains from a single sample sequenced in a study of blood T cell repertoires in COVID-19. The protocol was immunoSEQ multiplex PCR, while the TCRdb copy is restricted to in-frame clones and leaves out a portion. The sample lists 250,000 to 350,000 clones, around 89% seen once, with roughly an eighth in the top ten. Sequencing was carried out using peripheral blood. The receptors come from a woman in her sixties or seventies with acute or convalescent COVID-19.

The chain employs TRBV7-2 and TRBJ2-7; 7 positions match TRBD2. J was trimmed by 6 bases and V by 2 bases; bases with no gene match: 7. The CDR3 has 14 residues. Looked up from germline, CDR1 is SGHTA and CDR2 is FQGNSA. This chain's CDR3 is CASSLSRTRGEQYF. CDR3 DNA sequence: TGTGCCAGCAGCTTATCGCGGACTAGGGGCGAGCAGTACTTC.

This clone showed up just once. The chain links TRBV19 to TRBJ2-3; TRBD2 is a possible D gene (5 bases). CDR3 length: 15 residues. V was shortened by 3 bases and J by 6 bases, with 16 bases between the two germline ends. Germline V gene sequence: CDR1 LNHDA, CDR2 SQIVND (reference sequence). The CDR3 coding sequence is TGTGCCAGTAGTATCGCTGCGGGCCCAATCGATACGCAGTATTTT. Its protein is CASSIAAGPIDTQYF.

This clone was picked up a small number of times. The chain has TRBV4-3 and TRBJ2-2; 12 nucleotides line up with TRBD2. The CDR3 contains 18 residues. Germline-derived CDR1 and CDR2 are LGHNA and YSLEER. J was trimmed by 1 base and V by 1 base; bases with no gene match: 4. CDR3 nucleotides: TGCGCCAGCAGCCAAGCGGTGGGACTAGCGGGGAACACCGGGGAGCTGTTTTTT. It specifies CASSQAVGLAGNTGELFF.

This chain connects TRBV7-9 to TRBJ1-1; D call uncertain. CDR1 and CDR2 (germline): SEHNR, FQNEAQ (reference sequence). V was clipped by 5 bases and J by 6 bases, with 10 bases between them. The CDR3 consists of 12 residues. CDR3 coding DNA: TGTGCCAGCAGCAATCCGGGATCTGAAGCTTTCTTT. Its protein product is CASSNPGSEAFF.

The CDR3 DNA follows: TGCGCCAGCAGCCTCCGGGACAGGGTGCAAGAGACCCAGTACTTC. Encoded protein: CASSLRDRVQETQYF. The chain has TRBV5-1 and TRBJ2-5; 9 bases match TRBD1. V gave up 4 bases and J gave up 2 bases; unmatched junction bases: 6. Germline assignment: CDR1 SGHRS and CDR2 YFSETQ. The CDR3 totals 15 residues.

CDR3 DNA sequence: TGTGCCAGCAGCTGGGGACAGGACACCGGGGAGCTGTTTTTT. Its translation is CASSWGQDTGELFF. The rearrangement links TRBV5-5 to TRBJ2-2; 8 bases match TRBD1. The germline V gene has CDR1 SGHKS and CDR2 YYEKEE (reference sequence). This CDR3 contains 14 residues. V was clipped by 3 bases and J by 3 bases; unmatched bases: 1.

Only one count was recorded for this clone. The gene calls are TRBV2 and TRBJ1-5; 8 bases match TRBD1. The CDR3 extends over 14 amino acids. Germline V CDR1 and CDR2: SNHLY, FYNNEI. With 5 bases clipped from V and 4 bases from J, the junction kept 4 bases outside the gene matches. The CDR3 region has the DNA TGTGCCAGCAGTCCGGGACAGGCGAATCAGCCCCAGCATTTT. Translated, it gives CASSPGQANQPQHF.

The rearrangement links TRBV7-2 to TRBJ1-3; D unresolved. Per germline, CDR1 SGHTA and CDR2 FQGNSA. The CDR3 sequence is 15 residues long. Trimming took off 5 bases at V and 2 bases at J, with 13 bases between the two ends. The CDR3 DNA reads as TGTGCCAGCAGCCAAGACGACGGAGCTGGAAACACCATATATTTT. Translated: CASSQDDGAGNTIYF.

The V gene is TRBV13, the J gene TRBJ1-3, with D possibly matching TRBD1 (6 bases). Trimming took off 4 bases at V and 0 bases at J, with 13 bases between the two ends. CDR3 size: 16 residues. Germline V gives CDR1 PRHDT, CDR2 FYEKMQ (reference sequence). The CDR3 DNA sequence: TGTGCCAGCAGCTCCAGGGACATTTTCTCTGGAAACACCATATATTTT. Its protein is CASSSRDIFSGNTIYF.